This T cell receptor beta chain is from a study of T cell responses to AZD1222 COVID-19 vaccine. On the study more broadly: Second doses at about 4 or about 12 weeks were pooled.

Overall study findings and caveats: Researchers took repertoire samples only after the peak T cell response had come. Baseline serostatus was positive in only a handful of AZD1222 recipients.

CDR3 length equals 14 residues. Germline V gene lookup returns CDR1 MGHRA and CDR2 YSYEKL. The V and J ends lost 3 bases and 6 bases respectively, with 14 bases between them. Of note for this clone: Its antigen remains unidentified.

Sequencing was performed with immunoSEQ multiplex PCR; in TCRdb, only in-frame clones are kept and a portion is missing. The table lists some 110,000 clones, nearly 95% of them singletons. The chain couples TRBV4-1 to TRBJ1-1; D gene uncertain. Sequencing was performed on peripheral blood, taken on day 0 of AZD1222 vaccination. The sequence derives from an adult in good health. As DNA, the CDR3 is TGCGCCAGCAGCCATCCCCTGAAGGGAGCTGAAGCTTTCTTT. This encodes CASSHPLKGAEAFF.